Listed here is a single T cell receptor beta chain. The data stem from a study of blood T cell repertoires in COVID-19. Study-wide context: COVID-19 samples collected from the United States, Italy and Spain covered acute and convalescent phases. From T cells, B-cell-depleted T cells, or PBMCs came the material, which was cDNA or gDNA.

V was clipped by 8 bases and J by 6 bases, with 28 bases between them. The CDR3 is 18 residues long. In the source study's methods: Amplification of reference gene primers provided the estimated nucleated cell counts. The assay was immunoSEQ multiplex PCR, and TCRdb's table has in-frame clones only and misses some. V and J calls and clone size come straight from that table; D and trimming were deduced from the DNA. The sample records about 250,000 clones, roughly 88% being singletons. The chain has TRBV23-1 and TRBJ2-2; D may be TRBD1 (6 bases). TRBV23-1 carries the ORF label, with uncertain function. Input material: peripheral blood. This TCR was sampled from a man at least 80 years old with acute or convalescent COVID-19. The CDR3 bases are TGCGCCAGCCGTAGGGGACAACAAAAGTGCGACTTGGCCGGGGAGCTGTTTTTT. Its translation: CASRRGQQKCDLAGELFF.